Following are 29 T cell receptor beta chains from one sample sequenced in a study of blood T cell repertoires in COVID-19. This table comes from immunoSEQ multiplex PCR, and its TCRdb copy is limited to in-frame clones, with some not included. The table lists some 260,000 clones, about 91% of them singletons. The material sequenced was peripheral blood. These receptors were taken from a woman under 40 with COVID-19, enrolled during active disease.

The chain carries TRBV19 and TRBJ2-1, with 13 bases aligning to TRBD2. V lost 1 base, J lost 7 bases, and 7 bases stayed unmatched. The CDR3 contains 17 residues. Germline V gene sequence: CDR1 LNHDA, CDR2 SQIVND (reference sequence). CDR3 sequence reads: CASSIGGPGLAGNEQFF. CDR3 DNA sequence: TGTGCCAGTAGTATAGGGGGTCCGGGACTAGCGGGAAATGAGCAGTTCTTC.

The rearrangement joins TRBV5-4 to TRBJ2-3, with D unclear. V was shortened by 1 base and J by 5 bases, with 2 bases between the two germline ends. The CDR3 spans 11 residues. In germline, CDR1 is SGHNT, CDR2 YYREEE (reference sequence). CDR3 coding DNA: TGTGCCAGCAGCTTGCAAGATACGCAGTATTTT. Protein product: CASSLQDTQYF. Full variable domain (remainder filled in from reference TRBV5-4 and TRBJ2-3): ETGVTQSPTHLIKTRGQQVTLRCSSQSGHNTVSWYQQALGQGPQFIFQYYREEENGRGNFPPRFSGLQFPNYSSELNVNALELDDSALYLCASSLQDTQYFGPGTRLTVL.

This chain uses TRBV19 with TRBJ1-4; 10 bases are shared with TRBD1. The length of the CDR3 is 15 residues. V lost 7 bases and J lost 8; bases outside the gene matches: 10. Per the germline V gene, CDR1 is LNHDA and CDR2 is SQIVND (reference sequence). CDR3 nucleotides: TGTGCCAGTACCCCAGGGGGACAGGGGAACGAAAAACTGTTTTTT. Amino acids: CASTPGGQGNEKLFF.

CDR3 nucleotide sequence: TGTGCCAGCAGCCGTGAGGTGGGGGGGGGTGAGACCCAGTACTTC. It is translated as CASSREVGGGETQYF. The rearrangement uses TRBV3-1 (or the pseudogene TRBV3-2) and TRBJ2-5; the match to TRBD2 covers 7 bases. With 4 bases clipped from V and 5 bases from J, the junction kept 10 bases outside the gene matches. The CDR3 is 15 amino acids. From germline, CDR1 is LGHDT and CDR2 YNNKEL (reference sequence).

The rearrangement uses TRBV20-1 and TRBJ2-3, with TRBD2 identical over 10 bases. CDR3 size: 15 residues. Germline-derived CDR1 and CDR2 are DFQATT and SNEGSKA (reference sequence). The junction had 5 bases not matched to a gene; V was cut back by 3 bases and J by 2 bases. The CDR3: CSASQREGLTDTQYF. The CDR3 DNA reads TGCAGTGCTAGTCAGCGGGAGGGACTCACAGATACGCAGTATTTT.

The chain uses TRBV4-1 and TRBJ1-4; 12 nucleotides align to TRBD1. V gave up 1 base and J gave up 0 bases; unmatched junction bases: 12. The CDR3 spans 21 residues. Germline V gene sequence: CDR1 MGHRA, CDR2 YSYEKL. CDR3 amino acids: CASSQGLAGQGAFATNEKLFF. The CDR3 DNA sequence: TGCGCCAGCAGCCAAGGCCTCGCGGGACAGGGGGCTTTCGCAACTAATGAAAAACTGTTTTTT.

This chain uses TRBV7-2 with TRBJ1-6; no definite D call. The CDR3 runs to 18 residues. V shed 4 bases and J shed 0 bases, with 16 bases lying between them. Germline-derived CDR1 and CDR2 are SGHTA and FQGNSA. The CDR3 DNA reads as TGTGCCAGCAGCTCGACTCGAGGGATGAGCTCCTATAATTCACCCCTCCACTTT. Translated, it gives CASSSTRGMSSYNSPLHF.

Comments on this clone: One junction end disagrees with the germline gene, perhaps due to a read error. The chain is built from TRBV6-5 and TRBJ1-1; no reliable D call. Looked up from germline, CDR1 is MNHEY and CDR2 is SVGAGI. The CDR3 loop spans 15 amino acids. The CDR3 here is CTSSYSTGPNTEAFF. The DNA for the CDR3 is TGTACCAGCAGTTACTCGACGGGTCCTAACACTGAAGCTTTCTTT.

The rearrangement joins TRBV6-5 to TRBJ2-5; 9 bases match TRBD1. V lost 5 bases and J lost 3; bases outside the gene matches: 4. Germline lookup yields CDR1 MNHEY and CDR2 SVGAGI. This CDR3 has 14 residues. The CDR3 spells CASSRQGVEETQYF. CDR3 in DNA: TGTGCCAGCAGTAGACAGGGGGTTGAAGAGACCCAGTACTTC.

CDR3 loop: CASSPGEGYEQYF. CDR3 nucleotide sequence: TGTGCCAGCAGTCCTGGGGAGGGGTACGAGCAGTACTTC. The chain uses TRBV6-5 and TRBJ2-7, with 7 bases lining up with TRBD2. CDR1 is MNHEY, CDR2 SVGAGI, per germline. The V gene end was trimmed by 5 bases and the J gene end by 4 bases; junction bases not matched to a gene: 5. CDR3 size: 13 residues.

The chain recombines TRBV5-6 with TRBJ2-5; 10 positions match TRBD1. CDR3 length: 16 amino acids. V trimming: 0 bases; J trimming: 2 bases; junction bases outside the gene matches: 4. From germline, CDR1 is SGHDT and CDR2 YYEEEE. CDR3 sequence reads: CASSLAPGQGQETQYF. The CDR3 nucleotides are TGTGCCAGCAGCTTGGCCCCGGGACAGGGGCAAGAGACCCAGTACTTC.

This clone showed up just once. This chain connects TRBV3-1 (or the pseudogene TRBV3-2) to TRBJ1-2, with D possibly matching TRBD1 (6 bases). Germline CDR1 reads LGHDT; CDR2 reads YNNKEL (reference sequence). With 0 bases removed from V and 5 bases from J, the gap between germline ends came to 10 bases. The CDR3 contains 14 residues. CDR3 region: CASSQDRTAYGYTF. CDR3 coding DNA: TGTGCCAGCAGCCAAGACAGGACAGCTTATGGCTACACCTTC.

The chain uses TRBV6-2 or TRBV6-3 and TRBJ2-7, with TRBD2 as a possible D gene (6 bases). Germline V gives CDR1 MNHEY, CDR2 SVGEGT. The CDR3 is 15 amino acids. V lost 5 bases to trimming and J lost 8 bases, with 22 bases between them. CDR3 sequence (DNA): TGTGCCAGCAGTCGTCGGGACTTCACCCCTATCCAGCAGTACTTC. It specifies CASSRRDFTPIQQYF.

J is TRBJ2-5 and V is TRBV10-3; possible D gene TRBD1, 6 bases. V lost 8 bases and J 2 bases, leaving 12 bases between the germline ends. CDR3 size: 13 residues. The V gene's germline CDR1 is ENHRY and CDR2 SYGVKD. The CDR3 region is CAIARTEQETQYF. The CDR3 nucleotides are TGTGCCATCGCCAGGACAGAACAAGAGACCCAGTACTTC.

J is TRBJ2-7 and V is TRBV7-9; 14 bases map to TRBD2. Germline CDR1 and CDR2: SEHNR and FQNEAQ (reference sequence). With 4 bases clipped from V and 3 bases from J, the junction kept 8 bases outside the gene matches. The CDR3 length is 17 residues. CDR3 DNA: TGTGCCAGCAGCTCCCCACCCGGGACTAGCGGGAGCTACGAGCAGTACTTC. Translation: CASSSPPGTSGSYEQYF.

The chain couples TRBV25-1 to TRBJ2-2, with D possibly being TRBD2 (6 bases). The germline gives CDR1 MGHDK, CDR2 SYGVNS. The CDR3 covers 17 residues. With 5 bases removed from V and 3 bases from J, the gap between germline ends came to 19 bases. The CDR3 here is CASSLTRGVKDTGELFF. The DNA of the CDR3 is TGTGCCAGCAGTCTAACGCGCGGGGTCAAGGACACCGGGGAGCTGTTTTTT.

V is TRBV10-1 and J is TRBJ2-1; possible D gene TRBD1, 6 bases. The germline V and J ends were trimmed by 6 bases and 4 bases, with 10 bases remaining between them. Germline-derived CDR1 and CDR2 are WNHNN and SYGVQD (reference sequence). The length of the CDR3 is 13 residues. The chain's CDR3 is CASSRDTYNEQFF. Here the CDR3 DNA reads TGCGCCAGCAGCCGGGACACTTACAATGAGCAGTTCTTC.

In DNA, the CDR3 is TGTGCCAGCAGTTCAGACAGGGAAACCGGGGAGCTGTTTTTT. It yields the protein CASSSDRETGELFF. The chain couples TRBV28 to TRBJ2-2; 7 bases agree with TRBD1. CDR1 is MDHEN and CDR2 is SYDVKM in the germline V gene. The CDR3 has 14 amino acids. J was trimmed by 5 bases and V by 4 bases; bases with no gene match: 4.

This clone was seen a handful of times. This chain joins TRBV30 and TRBJ1-1; 8 nucleotides match TRBD1. The CDR3 has 18 residues. The germline CDR1 and CDR2 sequences are GTSNPN and SVGIG (reference sequence). With 3 bases clipped from V and 0 bases from J, the junction kept 15 bases outside the gene matches. DNA of the CDR3: TGTGCCTGGAGCGGGGACAGGTGGTCAAAGTTCCTGAACACTGAAGCTTTCTTT. It is translated as CAWSGDRWSKFLNTEAFF. The variable domain in full, completed from reference TRBV30 and TRBJ1-1, reads SQTIHQWPATLVQPVGSPLSLECTVEGTSNPNLYWYRQAAGRGLQLLFYSVGIGQISSEVPQNLSASRPQDRQFILSSKKLLLSDSGFYLCAWSGDRWSKFLNTEAFFGQGTRLTVV.

This chain joins TRBV7-9 and TRBJ2-3; 7 nucleotides agree with TRBD1. There are 18 residues in the CDR3. Germline V CDR1 and CDR2: SEHNR, FQNEAQ (reference sequence). V lost 5 bases and J lost 0; bases outside the gene matches: 14. The CDR3 nucleotides are TGTGCCAGCAGCCCTATACGAACAGGGGCGGGTAGCACAGATACGCAGTATTTT. Its protein is CASSPIRTGAGSTDTQYF.

This sequence joins TRBV5-6 and TRBJ2-7; the D gene is possibly TRBD2 (6 bases). V dropped 0 bases and J dropped 6 bases, with 13 bases sitting between them. Germline V gene sequence: CDR1 SGHDT, CDR2 YYEEEE. This CDR3 contains 14 residues. DNA of the CDR3: TGTGCCAGCAGCTTGGAATGGAGGGAACGCGAGCAGTACTTC. Protein product: CASSLEWREREQYF.

This chain links TRBV5-6 with TRBJ2-7, with 9 bases aligning to TRBD1. V gave up 0 bases and J gave up 3 bases; unmatched junction bases: 4. This CDR3 contains 15 residues. Germline V gene data show CDR1 as SGHDT and CDR2 as YYEEEE. This CDR3 is CASSLAGQGYYEQYF. CDR3 DNA sequence: TGTGCCAGCAGCTTGGCGGGACAGGGATACTACGAGCAGTACTTC.

V and J are TRBV28 and TRBJ2-2; 10 bases agree with TRBD1. The J segment lost 5 bases and the V segment lost 10 bases, leaving 10 bases of the junction unmatched. Germline V CDR1 and CDR2: MDHEN, SYDVKM. The CDR3 covers 15 residues. The DNA for the CDR3 is TGTGCCATCCCGACAGGGGGCGCGGGTACCGGGGAGCTGTTTTTT. This encodes CAIPTGGAGTGELFF.

V is TRBV7-9 and J is TRBJ1-1; tentative D call: TRBD1 (5 bases). The CDR3 is made up of 13 amino acids. Germline values: CDR1 SEHNR, CDR2 FQNEAQ (reference sequence). V shed 1 base and J shed 4 bases, with 7 bases lying between them. This CDR3 is CASSLDRGTEAFF. CDR3 coding DNA: TGTGCCAGCAGCTTAGATAGGGGCACTGAAGCTTTCTTT.

The J gene is TRBJ1-6, the V gene TRBV5-1; possible D gene TRBD1, 5 bases. Germline CDR1 reads SGHRS; CDR2 reads YFSETQ. V dropped 4 bases and J dropped 1 base, with 18 bases sitting between them. CDR3 length: 18 residues. The CDR3: CASSQGGGYGSYNSPLHF. In DNA form, the CDR3 reads TGCGCCAGCAGCCAGGGTGGAGGGTACGGGTCCTATAATTCACCCCTCCACTTT.

The J gene is TRBJ2-7, the V gene TRBV7-9; the D gene is possibly TRBD2 (6 bases). The ends were cut back, 3 bases at V and 4 bases at J, with 7 bases in the middle. Germline values: CDR1 SEHNR, CDR2 FQNEAQ (reference sequence). CDR3 length: 12 residues. The CDR3 bases are TGTGCCAGCAGCTTCGGGAGTTACGAGCAGTACGTC. It yields the protein CASSFGSYEQYV.

J is TRBJ2-7 and V is TRBV9, with a tentative D call TRBD2 (6 bases). This CDR3 has 16 amino acids. Germline V gives CDR1 SGDLS, CDR2 YYNGEE. Trimming removed 0 bases from V and 6 bases from J, with 19 bases in between. CDR3 in amino acids: CASSVASGAAGSEQYF. The CDR3 bases are TGTGCCAGCAGCGTAGCTTCGGGAGCGGCGGGGAGCGAGCAGTACTTC.

DNA of the CDR3: TGTGCCAGCAGCTTAGCGCCAGGGGGCGTCTCTGGGGCCAACGTCCTGACTTTC. Its translation: CASSLAPGGVSGANVLTF. This rearrangement joins TRBV7-9 to TRBJ2-6; 8 bases align to TRBD1. Germline loops: CDR1 SEHNR, CDR2 FQNEAQ (reference sequence). The junction had 4 bases not matched to a gene; V was cut back by 0 bases and J by 0 bases. The CDR3 sequence is 18 residues long.

This chain joins TRBV3-1 (or the pseudogene TRBV3-2) and TRBJ1-4; possibly TRBD1 for D (5 bases). Trimming left V 5 bases short and J 6 bases short, with 13 bases between. The CDR3 runs to 14 residues. Germline-derived CDR1 and CDR2 are LGHDT and YNNKEL (reference sequence). The CDR3, as DNA: TGTGCCAGCAGCACCAGGGCCGGTTATGAAAAACTGTTTTTT. It specifies CASSTRAGYEKLFF.